Given below is one T cell receptor (beta chain) in context. Its antigen is unknown. No much larger clone exists at a distance of one base, and base qualities are not known. This entry is derived from a study of blood T cell repertoires in COVID-19 (dated by TCRdb to between 2020 and 2021). Background on the whole study: Samples from collaborators originated in the United States, Italy and Spain and spanned both the acute and convalescent phases of COVID-19. The material from the prospective study consisted of cDNA or gDNA derived from T cells, B-cell-depleted T cells, or PBMCs. Deeply sampled blood TCRbeta repertoires from subjects exposed to, actively infected with, or recovered from COVID-19 were included in the dataset. A freely available public database, intended as a resource for researchers studying the immune response to SARS-CoV-2, is where the repertoires were released. Samples came from the ongoing ImmuneRACE study (first 160 participants) plus 1,254 subjects from 6 global collaborators. Nearly every sample came with metadata listing a de-identified subject ID, COVID-19 status, age in years and sex. HLA class I and class II types, where available, came from metadata supplied by the sample provider rather than from assay-based typing.

CDR1 and CDR2 are drawn from the germline V gene (reference sequence): LNHDA, SQIVND. V loses 4 bases at its end and J loses 2 bases; junction bases beyond the gene matches: 5. The CDR3 spans 15 residues, from the cysteine through the phenylalanine. This entry keeps only the CDR3 DNA: 45 bases, framed from base 1. The immunoSEQ Assay, a bias-controlled multiplex PCR, was used to amplify TCRbeta CDR3 regions from genomic DNA. As for the original processing: Nucleated cell counts per sample were estimated from amplification of reference gene primers within the assay. To quantify the absolute abundance of each unique TCRbeta CDR3 rearrangement, sequence reads were collapsed and filtered. Productive Simpson clonality was computed per sample as the square root of Simpson's diversity index over productive rearrangements. This immuneACCESS table, as held by TCRdb, lists in-frame sequences with V and J called but not all clones. Of the missing ones, under half trace to an unresolved V gene in checked studies; the others have no known cause. The V and J calls and clone size were taken over from that table, and D and trimming were inferred from the DNA. For this sample there are 330,000 or so clones; roughly 89% appear just once. The ten biggest clones cover roughly a tenth of the sample.

The research as a whole found: The quantity of clinical and demographic metadata differed by source and by participant and was supplied without curation.

One collaborating source in Seattle enrolled patients while the patients were actively infected and followed the patients over time throughout the course of disease. Whole blood was collected in K2EDTA tubes by collaborating institutions according to the institutions' own protocols. Collaborator samples were shipped for TCRbeta analysis as frozen whole blood, isolated PBMCs, or DNA extracted from either sample type. The chain links TRBV19 with TRBJ1-5; 7 nucleotides in the junction match TRBD1. Sequences were obtained from peripheral blood. This TCR derives from a young man with COVID-19, enrolled during active disease. The CDR3 in this case is CASSNRQGGNQPQHF. The DNA is TGTGCCAGTAGTAACCGACAGGGAGGCAATCAGCCCCAGCATTTT.